The source of this T cell receptor beta chain is a study of T cell responses to AZD1222 COVID-19 vaccine. Study-wide findings and caveats: Mostly white British, mostly female donors; authors suggested clonal diversity may be underestimated. AZD1222 recipients seropositive at baseline numbered only six. Researchers took repertoire samples only after the peak T cell response had come.

Here immunoSEQ multiplex PCR was the method, and the copy in TCRdb shows in-frame clones only, minus some. The top ten hold roughly 4.8% of the sample, which has tens of thousands of clones, around nine tenths seen once. With regard to this clone: The antigen is not known.

The receptor's source is an adult in good health. This sample comprised peripheral blood, obtained on day 0 of MenACWY control vaccination.

The CDR3 DNA sequence: TGTGCCAGTAGTACAGGGGCGGGCGAGCAGTACTTC. Its translation is CASSTGAGEQYF. The chain carries TRBV19 and TRBJ2-7, with D perhaps matching TRBD1 (6 bases). The CDR3 spans 12 residues. CDR1 and CDR2 (germline): LNHDA, SQIVND (reference sequence). Trimming removed 4 bases at V and 6 bases at J, with 10 bases between.